This record covers a single T cell receptor (beta chain). Its antigen is still unknown. These data are taken from a study of CD8 T cells in ankylosing spondylitis. Overall study results and limits: Blood from ankylosing spondylitis patients appeared to carry a characteristic roughly 8-variant TCR beta motif. According to the report, clones linked to the disease were significantly enriched in matched synovial fluid samples taken from ankylosing spondylitis patients. Relatively scarce in peripheral blood, disease-linked clones were CD8+.

TCRdb used MiXCR to reprocess the 5' RACE reads, holding one entry per CDR3 protein. The sample lists hundreds of thousands of distinct CDR3 sequences; 26% were seen once. Losses at the gene ends were 6 bases for V and 5 bases for J; bases not matched to a gene: 8. Per germline, CDR1 MNHNS and CDR2 SASEGT. The CDR3 totals 14 residues. This rearrangement joins TRBV6-1 to TRBJ2-3; 7 bases line up with TRBD1. The origin of this receptor is a male donor with ankylosing spondylitis. Sequenced sample: blood, either unsorted or a sorted T cell fraction (not recorded which). CDR3 in DNA: TGTGCCAGCAGCCAAGAGGGGGCGGGAGATACGCAGTATTTT. It codes for CASSQEGAGDTQYF.